This passage covers 18 T cell receptor beta chains from one sample sequenced in a study of regulatory T cells in long-lasting Graves disease. Relying on iRepertoire HTBI primers and Arm-PCR of CDR3 regions, the team built TCR beta libraries. TCRdb itself ran the multiplex PCR reads through MiXCR, one entry per CDR3 protein. The table shows around 450,000 distinct CDR3 sequences, with under 15% occurring only once. Specified time point: newly diagnosed GD, antithyroid drugs for less than 3 months. PBMC RNA was the source of the TCR library. These same records also appear under a second study, on T cells in Graves' hyperthyroidism and ophthalmopathy.

Sequenced material: peripheral blood mononuclear cells (PBMCs), taken at new diagnosis, from a patient treated with antithyroid drugs. The receptors originated from a woman aged 25-40 years with Graves disease.

This clonotype appeared many times. The rearrangement joins TRBV29-1 to TRBJ1-1, with D unclear. This CDR3 region has 12 residues. The V end was cut by 6 bases, the J end by 3 bases, with 11 bases between. Germline lookup yields CDR1 SQVTM and CDR2 ANQGSEA. The CDR3 DNA reads TGCAGCGTGGCCAGCAGCTACACTGAAGCTTTCTTT. This encodes CSVASSYTEAFF. Looking up the rest from reference TRBV29-1 and TRBJ1-1 gives the full variable domain: SAVISQKPSRDICQRGTSLTIQCQVDSQVTMMFWYRQQPGQSLTLIATANQGSEATYESGFVIDKFPISRPNLTFSTLTVSNMSPEDSSIYLCSVASSYTEAFFGQGTRLTVV.

This clonotype was picked up many times. This chain links TRBV11-2 with TRBJ1-3, with no clear D. The germline gives CDR1 SGHAT, CDR2 FQNNGV. This CDR3 is 14 amino acids long. Trimming left V 5 bases short and J 2 bases short, with 10 bases between. CDR3 loop: CASSPRGAGNTIYF. For the CDR3, the DNA is TGTGCCAGCAGCCCCCGTGGGGCTGGAAACACCATATATTTT.

This clonotype was counted many times. This sequence joins TRBV27 and TRBJ1-2; D ambiguous. With 5 bases removed from V and 2 bases from J, the gap between germline ends came to 12 bases. CDR3 length: 14 amino acids. CDR1 and CDR2 (germline): MNHEY, SMNVEV (reference sequence). The CDR3 bases are TGTGCCAGCAGTCAAAGGACCCAGAACTATGGCTACACCTTC. It encodes CASSQRTQNYGYTF.

This clonotype was seen a handful of times. This chain joins TRBV29-1 and TRBJ2-5; 7 positions match TRBD1. The germline CDR1 and CDR2 sequences are SQVTM and ANQGSEA. This CDR3 region has 13 residues. V was clipped by 5 bases and J by 3 bases; unmatched bases: 6. The CDR3, as DNA: TGCAGCGTTTTTAGTGGGACAGAAGAGACCCAGTACTTC. As protein: CSVFSGTEETQYF.

J is TRBJ2-5 and V is TRBV4-2; 7 bases are a match to TRBD2. Unmatched junction bases numbered 7, after V lost 3 bases and J lost 3 bases. This CDR3 has 15 residues. Germline V lookup: CDR1 LGHNA, CDR2 YNFKEQ. The CDR3 nucleotides read TGTGCCAGCAGCCAGTATCGCGGGAGCAAAGAGACCCAGTACTTC. This sequence encodes CASSQYRGSKETQYF.

This clonotype was picked up many times. The chain carries TRBV6-2 or TRBV6-3 and TRBJ2-3, with a possible D match to TRBD2 (5 bases). Per germline, CDR1 MNHEY and CDR2 SVGEGT. CDR3 length: 15 amino acids. V was pared by 2 bases and J by 4 bases, with 13 bases between. The DNA of the CDR3 is TGTGCCAGCAGTTACGGGGTGGGAGCGGCAGATACGCAGTATTTT. Translated, it gives CASSYGVGAADTQYF.

This clonotype was seen many times. This sequence joins TRBV20-1 and TRBJ2-1, with 14 bases fitting TRBD2. The CDR3 runs to 14 residues. The junction had 2 bases not matched to a gene; V was cut back by 4 bases and J by 6 bases. Germline V lookup: CDR1 DFQATT, CDR2 SNEGSKA (reference sequence). CDR3 sequence (DNA): TGCAGTGCTAAGACTAGCGGGAGGGCCAATGAGCAGTTCTTC. Protein: CSAKTSGRANEQFF.

This clonotype appeared many times. The V gene is TRBV2, the J gene TRBJ2-2; D perhaps matches TRBD1 (6 bases). Per the germline V gene, CDR1 is SNHLY and CDR2 is FYNNEI. The V end was cut by 3 bases, the J end by 7 bases, with 18 bases between. The CDR3 covers 16 residues. The CDR3 region has the DNA TGTGCCAGCAGTGACCCGACGGGACACGGAGTCGGGGAGCTGTTTTTT. Translated, it gives CASSDPTGHGVGELFF.

The CDR3 loop reads CASSKAINTEAFF. CDR3 in DNA: TGTGCCAGTAGTAAGGCCATCAACACTGAAGCTTTCTTT. V usage is TRBV19 and J usage is TRBJ1-1; no clear D gene. V was trimmed by 4 bases and J by 2 bases, leaving 8 bases between them. This CDR3 has 13 residues. Germline CDR1 reads LNHDA; CDR2 reads SQIVND (reference sequence).

The rearrangement uses TRBV19 and TRBJ1-5; 11 bases are shared with TRBD1. V shed 4 bases, J shed 5 bases, and the junction held 4 bases outside the gene matches. The CDR3 is 15 residues long. In germline, CDR1 is LNHDA, CDR2 SQIVND (reference sequence). The CDR3 nucleotides are TGTGCCAGTAGTAAGGACAGGGGGCCTCATCAGCCCCAGCATTTT. This codes for CASSKDRGPHQPQHF.

This clonotype was found many times. This sequence joins TRBV18 and TRBJ1-1; D remains ambiguous. The CDR3 runs 14 residues. Trimming took off 3 bases at V and 6 bases at J, with 14 bases between the two ends. Germline CDR1 reads KGHSH; CDR2 reads LQKENI. The CDR3 DNA reads as TGTGCCAGCTCACCCCTCAGGCGCGAATCTGAAGCTTTCTTT. It encodes CASSPLRRESEAFF.

This clonotype appeared many times. The CDR3 loop reads CASSLGASGRYEQFF. In DNA form, the CDR3 reads TGTGCCAGCAGCTTAGGTGCTAGCGGGAGATATGAGCAGTTCTTC. The chain employs TRBV13 and TRBJ2-1; 10 positions agree with TRBD2. Trimming took 0 bases from V and 8 from J; bases not matched to a gene: 4. The CDR3 contains 15 residues. Germline V gene lookup returns CDR1 PRHDT and CDR2 FYEKMQ (reference sequence).

This clonotype was counted a few times. The chain joins TRBV6-1 to TRBJ1-2; D perhaps matches TRBD1 (5 bases). V was pared by 2 bases and J by 6 bases, with 19 bases between. Germline assignment: CDR1 MNHNS and CDR2 SASEGT. The CDR3 consists of 16 residues. DNA of the CDR3: TGTGCCAGCAGTGAAAAGGGGAACTTAGTCGTGGATGGCTACACCTTC. Translating it yields CASSEKGNLVVDGYTF.

This clonotype was seen only a few times. The chain combines TRBV9 with TRBJ2-6; 11 bases map to TRBD1. Germline assignment: CDR1 SGDLS and CDR2 YYNGEE. The CDR3 is 17 amino acids. V was pared by 4 bases and J by 4 bases, with 7 bases of the junction left unmatched. The CDR3 loop is CASSSGQGAGGANVLTF. The DNA for the CDR3 is TGTGCCAGCAGCTCCGGACAGGGGGCAGGAGGGGCCAACGTCCTGACTTTC. The full variable domain, its missing parts supplied by reference TRBV9 and TRBJ2-6, is DSGVTQTPKHLITATGQRVTLRCSPRSGDLSVYWYQQSLDQGLQFLIQYYNGEERAKGNILERFSAQQFPDLHSELNLSSLELGDSALYFCASSSGQGAGGANVLTFGAGSRLTVL.

This clonotype was observed a handful of times. The gene calls are TRBV12-5 and TRBJ2-1; unclear D gene. The length of the CDR3 is 15 residues. The V end was cut by 6 bases, the J end by 6 bases, with 18 bases between. Looked up from germline, CDR1 is LGHNT and CDR2 is FRNRAP. The DNA of the CDR3 is TGTGCTAGTGGCGCGTCTGCGAGCAACCGCAATGAGCAGTTCTTC. Translation gives CASGASASNRNEQFF. The full variable domain, rest sourced from reference TRBV12-5 and TRBJ2-1, is DARVTQTPRHKVTEMGQEVTMRCQPILGHNTVFWYRQTMMQGLELLAYFRNRAPLDDSGMPKDRFSAEMPDATLATLKIQPSEPRDSAVYFCASGASASNRNEQFFGPGTRLTVL.

The chain carries TRBV4-1 and TRBJ2-1; D assignment may be TRBD1 or TRBD2 (6 bases each). The CDR3 covers 21 residues. V was shortened by 0 bases and J by 4 bases, with 28 bases between the two germline ends. From germline, CDR1 is MGHRA and CDR2 YSYEKL. CDR3 coding DNA: TGCGCCAGCAGCCAAGAAACTAGCAGGGGCCATTCATTTGTGTTTTACAATGAGCAGTTCTTC. Amino acids: CASSQETSRGHSFVFYNEQFF.

This clonotype was counted at least ten times. The rearrangement joins TRBV30 to TRBJ2-1; 8 bases are a match to TRBD2. Germline V gene data show CDR1 as GTSNPN and CDR2 as SVGIG (reference sequence). The trim removed 3 bases at V and 4 bases at J, leaving 11 bases unmatched. The CDR3 runs to 16 residues. CDR3 sequence: CAWRPKRERGYNEQFF. The CDR3 DNA follows: TGTGCCTGGAGACCAAAGCGGGAGAGGGGATACAATGAGCAGTTCTTC.

The sample holds many counts of this clonotype. J is TRBJ1-4 and V is TRBV28; D gene uncertain. V lost 6 bases, J lost 6 bases, and 14 bases lay in between. Germline V gene data show CDR1 as MDHEN and CDR2 as SYDVKM. The CDR3 loop spans 14 amino acids. The CDR3 here is CASSLGGEYEKLFF. The CDR3 DNA reads as TGTGCCAGCAGCCTAGGTGGGGAGTATGAAAAACTGTTTTTT.